Listed here is a single TCR beta chain. Its cognate antigen is unknown. The data were obtained in a study of T cells in Graves' hyperthyroidism and ophthalmopathy. V shed 6 bases and J 7 bases; nucleotides not matched to a gene: 6. This CDR3 is built from 12 residues. CDR1 and CDR2 from the germline V gene are DFQATT and SNEGSKA (reference sequence). Study-wide findings and caveats: A 13 V-J signature model discriminated ophthalmopathy versus stable hyperthyroidism.

Patients aged 18 to 65 had newly diagnosed hyperthyroidism of under 2 months' duration. The study excluded patients with uncontrolled infection, other autoimmune disease, pregnancy or lactation. Authors of the study amplified TCR beta CDR3 regions from RNA transcripts. The TCR CDR3 was amplified in a first-round RT-PCR using the HTBI primer set. TCRdb reprocessed the multiplex PCR reads with MiXCR, giving one entry per CDR3 protein. Of about 680,000 distinct CDR3 sequences in the sample, roughly a third are singletons; the top ten hold roughly 31%. This TCR was sampled from a woman between 35 and 50 years old with Graves' hyperthyroidism. Sequencing was carried out using blood. The rearrangement links TRBV20-1 to TRBJ1-5; 7 bases match TRBD1. CDR3 coding DNA: TGCAGTGCCAAACAGGGGAGGCAGCCCCAGCATTTT. Translated, it gives CSAKQGRQPQHF.